The next 27 T cell receptor beta chains were all read from a single sample in a study of cytomegalovirus exposure and HLA in healthy donors (dated by TCRdb to about 2017). Libraries were prepared through the immunoSEQ multiplex PCR assay. TCRdb retrieved this table from immuneACCESS and kept in-frame rearrangements only. Not all clones are present; in checked studies, unresolved V genes account for under half, and no reason is known for the remainder. This sample holds 95,000 to 120,000 clones; approximately 86% were observed only once. The top ten constitute around 3% of the sample. Material: PBMCs. These receptors were taken from a woman in her late teens or twenties in good health and CMV-seronegative.

This rearrangement joins TRBV5-4 to TRBJ1-6, with 9 bases that match TRBD1. Germline V lookup: CDR1 SGHNT, CDR2 YYREEE (reference sequence). Trimming took 1 base from V and 8 from J; bases not matched to a gene: 4. The CDR3 consists of 15 residues. As DNA, the CDR3 is TGTGCCAGCAGCTTGTGGGGACAGGGCTATTCACCCCTCCACTTT. Protein: CASSLWGQGYSPLHF.

The rearrangement links TRBV27 to TRBJ2-7; 8 bases are a match to TRBD1. The CDR3 sequence is 14 residues long. Germline CDR1 is MNHEY and CDR2 is SMNVEV (reference sequence). The V gene end was trimmed by 2 bases and the J gene end by 5 bases; junction bases not matched to a gene: 5. Here the CDR3 DNA reads TGTGCCAGCAGTTTACTGGACAGGGCTAACGAGCAGTACTTC. Translation: CASSLLDRANEQYF.

The V gene is TRBV11-2, the J gene TRBJ2-1; 7 bases match TRBD1. The CDR3 has 12 residues. The germline V gene encodes CDR1 SGHAT and CDR2 FQNNGV. V gave up 5 bases and J gave up 12 bases; unmatched junction bases: 7. CDR3 loop: CASSLPGQPQFF. The CDR3 DNA follows: TGTGCCAGCAGCCTTCCGGGACAGCCGCAGTTCTTC.

V gene TRBV9 combines with J gene TRBJ2-1; 9 bases are shared with TRBD1. Germline V gene sequence: CDR1 SGDLS, CDR2 YYNGEE. Unmatched junction bases numbered 21, after V lost 2 bases and J lost 9 bases. This CDR3 contains 19 residues. The CDR3: CASSVPRDRDGGGSLEQFF. As DNA, the CDR3 is TGTGCCAGCAGCGTTCCCCGGGACAGGGATGGCGGCGGTAGTCTTGAGCAGTTCTTC.

The V call is TRBV28, the J call TRBJ1-1; weak D call: TRBD1 (6 bases). Deletions cut 6 bases from V and 0 bases from J, with 8 bases between. The CDR3 has 13 amino acids. Germline loops: CDR1 MDHEN, CDR2 SYDVKM. The CDR3 protein is CASSPGVNTEAFF. The CDR3 region has the DNA TGTGCCAGCAGCCCAGGGGTGAACACTGAAGCTTTCTTT.

The chain joins TRBV6-1 to TRBJ2-7; TRBD1 is a possible D gene (5 bases). V shed 6 bases and J shed 0 bases, with 15 bases lying between them. The CDR3 loop spans 15 amino acids. Per the germline V gene, CDR1 is MNHNS and CDR2 is SASEGT. CDR3 in DNA: TGTGCCAGCAGGGCCCCGGACATATCCTCCTACGAGCAGTACTTC. Amino acid sequence: CASRAPDISSYEQYF.

V and J are TRBV9 and TRBJ2-3; D is ambiguous. Germline-derived CDR1 and CDR2 are SGDLS and YYNGEE. V gave up 0 bases and J gave up 5 bases, with 4 bases separating them. This CDR3 has 12 amino acids. CDR3 loop: CASSVAGDTQYF. CDR3 in DNA: TGTGCCAGCAGCGTAGCCGGAGATACGCAGTATTTT.

This clone has only one observation. V gene TRBV18 combines with J gene TRBJ1-1, with 9 bases that match TRBD1. CDR1 and CDR2 from the germline V gene are KGHSH and LQKENI. V trimming: 3 bases; J trimming: 3 bases; junction bases outside the gene matches: 2. The CDR3 has 14 residues. This CDR3 is CASSPWDRDTEAFF. The CDR3 nucleotides read TGTGCCAGCTCACCCTGGGACAGGGACACTGAAGCTTTCTTT. Complete variable domain (other parts from reference TRBV18 and TRBJ1-1): NAGVMQNPRHLVRRRGQEARLRCSPMKGHSHVYWYRQLPEEGLKFMVYLQKENIIDESGMPKERFSAEFPKEGPSILRIQQVVRGDSAAYFCASSPWDRDTEAFFGQGTRLTVV.

This chain uses TRBV13 with TRBJ2-3; TRBD2 matches 7 bases. The CDR3 spans 15 residues. J was trimmed by 1 base and V by 6 bases; bases with no gene match: 7. Germline V gene sequence: CDR1 PRHDT, CDR2 FYEKMQ (reference sequence). CDR3 DNA: TGTGCCAGCAGTGGTGGGGAGGGTGGCACAGATACGCAGTATTTT. Translating it yields CASSGGEGGTDTQYF.

This sequence joins TRBV9 and TRBJ2-1, with 8 positions matching TRBD2. The junction had 13 bases not matched to a gene; V was cut back by 3 bases and J by 5 bases. The germline CDR1 and CDR2 sequences are SGDLS and YYNGEE. This CDR3 is built from 17 residues. The CDR3 region has the DNA TGTGCCAGCAGCGGACATCCCCGTGCGGGGGGAAACAATGAGCAGTTCTTC. Its translation: CASSGHPRAGGNNEQFF.

This chain uses TRBV7-9 with TRBJ1-4, with no clear D. Germline V gene lookup returns CDR1 SEHNR and CDR2 FQNEAQ (reference sequence). The germline V and J ends were trimmed by 5 bases and 5 bases, with 15 bases remaining between them. The CDR3 runs to 15 residues. The CDR3 nucleotides read TGTGCCAGCAGCCCAGCAACAGAAGCAAATGAAAAACTGTTTTTT. It specifies CASSPATEANEKLFF.

This clone was seen once. One end of the junction is discordant with germline, which a read error may explain. The sample carries other DNA sequences with the same CDR3. The CDR3 DNA is TGTGCCAGCAGTGAATTATCGGGGGAAGAGCAGTACTTT. This encodes CASSELSGEEQYF. This rearrangement joins TRBV25-1 to TRBJ2-7, with D perhaps matching TRBD2 (6 bases). The CDR3 is 13 amino acids. The germline CDR1 and CDR2 sequences are MGHDK and SYGVNS.

The DNA of the CDR3 is TGTGCCATCAGTGAGGCTCCGGGACAGGGAACAGATACGCAGTATTTT. This codes for CAISEAPGQGTDTQYF. The J gene is TRBJ2-3, the V gene TRBV10-3, with 9 bases identical to TRBD1. The length of the CDR3 is 16 residues. J gave up 3 bases and V 2 bases, and 6 bases lay outside the gene matches. Germline-derived CDR1 and CDR2 are ENHRY and SYGVKD.

This clone turned up a few times. The chain joins TRBV11-1 to TRBJ1-1, with D perhaps TRBD1 (5 bases). This CDR3 is built from 14 residues. CDR1 is SGHAT, CDR2 FQDESV, per germline (reference sequence). Trimming removed 3 bases from V and 1 base from J, with 9 bases in between. This CDR3 reads CASSFGRGNTEAFF. CDR3 in DNA: TGTGCCAGCAGCTTCGGGAGGGGGAACACTGAAGCTTTCTTT.

The chain combines TRBV27 with TRBJ1-2; 7 bases align to TRBD1. V dropped 5 bases and J dropped 3; count of bases not matched to a gene: 3. The CDR3 totals 13 residues. The germline V gene encodes CDR1 MNHEY and CDR2 SMNVEV (reference sequence). CDR3 sequence reads: CASSRGGDYGYTF. CDR3 sequence (DNA): TGTGCCAGCAGTCGAGGGGGCGACTATGGCTACACCTTC.

The V and J genes are TRBV10-3 and TRBJ2-1; 7 bases are shared with TRBD1. CDR3 size: 14 residues. Germline V gene sequence: CDR1 ENHRY, CDR2 SYGVKD. J gave up 3 bases and V 5 bases, and 4 bases lay outside the gene matches. The CDR3 loop reads CAISLGTDYNEQFF. The DNA of the CDR3 is TGTGCCATCAGTCTCGGGACAGACTACAATGAGCAGTTCTTC.

J is TRBJ1-5 and V is TRBV6-6; perhaps TRBD1 as D (6 bases). The germline V gene encodes CDR1 MNHNY and CDR2 SVGAGI (reference sequence). The V and J ends lost 8 bases and 0 bases respectively, with 14 bases between them. The CDR3 has 15 residues. The DNA of the CDR3 is TGTGCCAGCTCATCTTGGACAGATAGCAATCAGCCCCAGCATTTT. Residues: CASSSWTDSNQPQHF.

This clone was picked up a small number of times. The chain recombines TRBV19 with TRBJ1-5; D not certain. CDR3 length: 14 residues. Germline V gene sequence: CDR1 LNHDA, CDR2 SQIVND (reference sequence). Trimming stripped 5 bases from V and 0 bases from J, with 8 bases between. CDR3 loop: CASSPYNSNQPQHF. The CDR3 DNA reads as TGTGCCAGTAGTCCTTACAATAGCAATCAGCCCCAGCATTTT.

This clone was seen a single time. The V gene is TRBV29-1, the J gene TRBJ2-1; D call uncertain. V was cut by 3 bases and J by 0 bases, with 9 bases left in between. CDR3 size: 14 residues. Germline values: CDR1 SQVTM, CDR2 ANQGSEA. CDR3 in DNA: TGCAGCGTTGAGTGGCCTCACTCCTACAATGAGCAGTTCTTC. Translation gives CSVEWPHSYNEQFF.

The chain combines TRBV11-3 with TRBJ2-2, with 9 bases lining up with TRBD1. Trimming at V came to 4 bases and at J to 7 bases, leaving 7 bases not matched to a gene. The CDR3 has 15 residues. In germline, CDR1 is SGHNT, CDR2 YENEEA. This CDR3 is CASSSVQGAFGELFF. The CDR3 bases are TGTGCCAGCAGCTCAGTACAGGGGGCGTTCGGGGAGCTGTTTTTT.

The genes are TRBV30 and TRBJ2-3, with 9 positions matching TRBD1. Germline V gives CDR1 GTSNPN, CDR2 SVGIG (reference sequence). Trimming at V came to 7 bases and at J to 4 bases, leaving 12 bases not matched to a gene. The CDR3 consists of 15 residues. Here the CDR3 DNA reads TGTGCCTTAATAAAGCCGGGACAGGGTTCAGATACGCAGTATTTT. Its protein product is CALIKPGQGSDTQYF.

J is TRBJ2-5 and V is TRBV7-9, with TRBD1 matching 8 bases. The V and J ends lost 5 bases and 1 base, in that order; junction bases with no gene match: 12. The CDR3 loop spans 17 amino acids. Germline-derived CDR1 and CDR2 are SEHNR and FQNEAQ (reference sequence). As DNA, the CDR3 is TGTGCCAGCAGCGGATTGCCGGGACAGGCGTTCCAAGAGACCCAGTACTTC. Translating gives CASSGLPGQAFQETQYF.

The rearrangement uses TRBV5-1 and TRBJ2-1; D is unclear. The ends were cut back, 2 bases at V and 0 bases at J, with 9 bases in the middle. There are 15 residues in the CDR3. The germline V gene encodes CDR1 SGHRS and CDR2 YFSETQ. The CDR3 sequence is CASSFTSSSYNEQFF. For the CDR3, the DNA is TGCGCCAGCAGCTTTACCTCGAGCTCCTACAATGAGCAGTTCTTC. The full variable domain, with the rest looked up from reference TRBV5-1 and TRBJ2-1, is KAGVTQTPRYLIKTRGQQVTLSCSPISGHRSVSWYQQTPGQGLQFLFEYFSETQRNKGNFPGRFSGRQFSNSRSEMNVSTLELGDSALYLCASSFTSSSYNEQFFGPGTRLTVL.

J is TRBJ1-5 and V is TRBV19; D uncertain. Germline assignment: CDR1 LNHDA and CDR2 SQIVND (reference sequence). CDR3 size: 16 residues. Trimming took 6 bases from V and 0 from J, leaving 15 bases between them. The CDR3 is CASSTNLHYSNQPQHF. For the CDR3, the DNA is TGTGCCAGTAGCACCAACCTGCACTATAGCAATCAGCCCCAGCATTTT.

The gene calls are TRBV11-3 and TRBJ2-2, with D possibly TRBD2 on 5 matching bases. This CDR3 region has 17 residues. The V gene's germline CDR1 is SGHNT and CDR2 YENEEA. Trimming removed 0 bases at V and 1 base at J, with 12 bases between. Here the CDR3 DNA reads TGTGCCAGCAGCTTAGATTTCGACGGGGAGAACACCGGGGAGCTGTTTTTT. It specifies CASSLDFDGENTGELFF.

The CDR3 is CASSYEQGADGYTF. The CDR3 bases are TGCGCCAGCAGCTATGAACAGGGGGCCGATGGCTACACCTTC. J is TRBJ1-2 and V is TRBV5-1; 9 bases map to TRBD1. From germline, CDR1 is SGHRS and CDR2 YFSETQ. The CDR3 covers 14 residues. V shed 3 bases, J shed 6 bases, and the junction held 6 bases outside the gene matches.

There are a few counts of this clone. The J gene is TRBJ1-2, the V gene TRBV28, with D maybe TRBD1 (6 bases). The CDR3 loop spans 15 amino acids. Trimming stripped 2 bases from V and 4 bases from J, with 14 bases between. In germline, CDR1 is MDHEN, CDR2 SYDVKM. This CDR3 is CASSLPKGGVYGYTF. For the CDR3, the DNA is TGTGCCAGCAGTTTACCGAAAGGGGGGGTCTATGGCTACACCTTC.